This entry lists 22 T cell receptor beta chains sequenced from one sample in a study of Ad26.COV2.S vaccination and SARS-CoV-2 variants. The treatment here: some 20 received Ad26.COV2.S at low or high dose, single or two shots; five or six received placebo; per-sample allocation not given. Specimen acquisition occurred on day 63 following the initial vaccine or placebo injection. Sequenced by immunoSEQ multiplex PCR; TCRdb stores in-frame clones only, minus some. The data show about 280,000 clones, more than 70% seen once. The sample consisted of peripheral blood, taken in a trial of Ad26.COV2.S vaccine versus placebo. Receptors were obtained from a person aged 18 to 65 who received the Ad26.COV2.S COVID-19 vaccine or a placebo.

The V gene is TRBV19, the J gene TRBJ2-7; 9 bases line up with TRBD2. V lost 0 bases, J lost 4 bases, and 4 bases stayed unmatched. Germline V gene lookup returns CDR1 LNHDA and CDR2 SQIVND (reference sequence). The CDR3 has 15 residues. CDR3 DNA sequence: TGTGCCAGTAGTATAGATCGAGCGGGGGGATACGAGCAGTACTTC. Its protein is CASSIDRAGGYEQYF. The variable domain in full, completed from reference TRBV19 and TRBJ2-7, reads DGGITQSPKYLFRKEGQNVTLSCEQNLNHDAMYWYRQDPGQGLRLIYYSQIVNDFQKGDIAEGYSVSREKKESFPLTVTSAQKNPTAFYLCASSIDRAGGYEQYFGPGTRLTVT.

This clone was counted once. The chain links TRBV30 to TRBJ1-2; 7 nucleotides match TRBD1. CDR1 and CDR2 from the germline V gene are GTSNPN and SVGIG (reference sequence). The CDR3 runs 14 residues. V dropped 0 bases and J dropped 7; count of bases not matched to a gene: 8. The CDR3 nucleotides read TGTGCCTGGAGTGTAGGGGGACAGCGGGGTGGCTACACCTTC. Its translation is CAWSVGGQRGGYTF. Together with reference TRBV30 and TRBJ1-2, the CDR3 gives the full variable domain: SQTIHQWPATLVQPVGSPLSLECTVEGTSNPNLYWYRQAAGRGLQLLFYSVGIGQISSEVPQNLSASRPQDRQFILSSKKLLLSDSGFYLCAWSVGGQRGGYTFGSGTRLTVV.

The V call is TRBV11-2, the J call TRBJ2-1; 7 positions match TRBD2. CDR3 size: 15 residues. The germline gives CDR1 SGHAT, CDR2 FQNNGV. The junction had 3 bases not matched to a gene; V was cut back by 4 bases and J by 0 bases. CDR3 protein: CASSSRLASYNEQFF. In DNA, the CDR3 is TGTGCCAGCAGCTCTAGACTAGCCTCCTACAATGAGCAGTTCTTC.

The chain carries TRBV12-3 or TRBV12-4 and TRBJ2-7, with D hard to call. The CDR3 covers 11 residues. V shed 6 bases and J shed 6 bases, with 9 bases lying between them. The CDR3 coding sequence is TGTGCCAGCAGCTCTTTGACCGAGCAGTACTTC. This encodes CASSSLTEQYF.

The V call is TRBV10-3, the J call TRBJ2-2; D gene unclear. The V end lost 0 bases, the J end lost 1 base, and 6 bases lay between the germline ends. This CDR3 has 15 amino acids. The germline CDR1 and CDR2 sequences are ENHRY and SYGVKD. Written as DNA, the CDR3 is TGTGCCATCAGTGAGTCGCCAGGGAACACCGGGGAGCTGTTTTTT. As protein: CAISESPGNTGELFF.

CDR3: CASSIGTILHTDTQYF. The DNA for the CDR3 is TGTGCCAGTAGTATAGGGACTATTCTTCACACAGATACGCAGTATTTT. The chain links TRBV19 to TRBJ2-3, with D possibly matching TRBD2 (6 bases). The germline CDR1 and CDR2 sequences are LNHDA and SQIVND (reference sequence). The CDR3 runs to 16 residues. Deletions cut 1 base from V and 2 bases from J, with 13 bases between.

This chain connects TRBV30 to TRBJ2-7, with 9 bases matching TRBD1. In germline, CDR1 is GTSNPN, CDR2 SVGIG (reference sequence). The CDR3 has 15 amino acids. With 0 bases clipped from V and 1 base from J, the junction kept 4 bases outside the gene matches. CDR3 region: CAWSVIGTGSYEQYF. Here the CDR3 DNA reads TGTGCCTGGAGTGTGATCGGGACAGGGTCCTACGAGCAGTACTTC.

This clone was observed a few times. This chain uses TRBV3-1 (or the pseudogene TRBV3-2) with TRBJ1-1; TRBD1 is a possible D gene (6 bases). V gave up 2 bases and J gave up 6 bases, with 16 bases separating them. This CDR3 contains 15 residues. The germline gives CDR1 LGHDT, CDR2 YNNKEL (reference sequence). The CDR3 nucleotides are TGTGCCAGCAGCCAAAACCCCGTCAGGGGCCCTGAAGCTTTCTTT. It is translated as CASSQNPVRGPEAFF.

This chain uses TRBV29-1 with TRBJ1-1, with a tentative D call TRBD1 (6 bases). V was cut by 4 bases and J by 4 bases, with 16 bases left in between. Germline assignment: CDR1 SQVTM and CDR2 ANQGSEA. CDR3 length equals 14 residues. CDR3 sequence: CSVAGVGGGTEAFF. For the CDR3, the DNA is TGCAGCGTTGCAGGGGTGGGAGGGGGCACTGAAGCTTTCTTT.

The rearrangement joins TRBV30 to TRBJ1-2; the match to TRBD1 covers 8 bases. V lost 7 bases and J lost 6; bases outside the gene matches: 7. CDR1 and CDR2 (germline): GTSNPN, SVGIG (reference sequence). The CDR3 length is 12 residues. The CDR3 DNA sequence: TGTGCCTCCACACAGGGGGAGGATGGCTACACCTTC. It specifies CASTQGEDGYTF.

The rearrangement joins TRBV6-5 to TRBJ2-5, with 7 nucleotides matching TRBD2. The CDR3 runs 14 residues. The germline V gene has CDR1 MNHEY and CDR2 SVGAGI. V dropped 6 bases and J dropped 2; count of bases not matched to a gene: 6. CDR3 residues: CASRGGGTQETQYF. CDR3 in DNA: TGTGCCAGCAGAGGCGGGGGAACACAAGAGACCCAGTACTTC.

This clone came up once. The rearrangement uses TRBV6-5 and TRBJ2-3; D possibly corresponds to TRBD1 (5 bases). The CDR3 is made up of 14 amino acids. Germline V gives CDR1 MNHEY, CDR2 SVGAGI. The V and J ends lost 6 bases and 2 bases respectively, with 12 bases between them. As DNA, the CDR3 is TGTGCCAGCAGCAAGACAGCTACCACAGATACGCAGTATTTT. This encodes CASSKTATTDTQYF.

The chain joins TRBV5-4 to TRBJ1-5; 12 bases are shared with TRBD1. V trimming: 2 bases; J trimming: 4 bases; junction bases outside the gene matches: 10. CDR1 SGHNT and CDR2 YYREEE come from the germline V gene (reference sequence). This CDR3 comprises 18 residues. CDR3 residues: CASSLQGQGANINQPQHF. The CDR3 bases are TGTGCCAGCAGCTTACAGGGACAGGGGGCGAATATTAATCAGCCCCAGCATTTT.

CDR3 sequence reads: CAINDRVSGELFF. The CDR3 coding sequence is TGTGCCATCAATGACAGGGTGTCCGGGGAGCTGTTTTTT. V gene TRBV10-3 combines with J gene TRBJ2-2, with 7 positions matching TRBD1. Germline V CDR1 and CDR2: ENHRY, SYGVKD. This CDR3 spans 13 amino acids. With V trimmed by 7 bases and J by 6 bases, 5 bases remained unmatched.

The CDR3 is CATQAGDRDEQYF. The CDR3 DNA follows: TGTGCCACCCAAGCGGGAGACAGAGACGAGCAGTACTTC. The chain uses TRBV12-3 or TRBV12-4 and TRBJ2-7, with 8 bases fitting TRBD2. J gave up 5 bases and V 10 bases, and 10 bases lay outside the gene matches. The CDR3 contains 13 residues.

The V call is TRBV4-3, the J call TRBJ1-4, with D unclear. The CDR3 loop spans 15 amino acids. CDR1 and CDR2 from the germline V gene are LGHNA and YSLEER. The V gene lost 0 bases and the J gene lost 8 bases, with 13 bases spanning the gap. This CDR3 is CASSQDFRMSEKLFF. The CDR3 nucleotides are TGCGCCAGCAGCCAAGATTTCCGGATGTCAGAAAAACTGTTTTTT.

This sequence joins TRBV6-5 and TRBJ2-7; TRBD1 or TRBD2 may be the D gene (5 bases each). The CDR3 loop spans 11 amino acids. From germline, CDR1 is MNHEY and CDR2 SVGAGI. V dropped 8 bases and J dropped 5 bases, with 10 bases sitting between them. CDR3 protein: CASFEGHEQYF. For the CDR3, the DNA is TGTGCCAGCTTCGAGGGACACGAGCAGTACTTC.

This clone was seen once. The rearrangement links TRBV11-2 to TRBJ2-1, with TRBD1 matching over 7 bases. Germline CDR1 reads SGHAT; CDR2 reads FQNNGV. The junction had 2 bases not matched to a gene; V was cut back by 6 bases and J by 0 bases. CDR3 length: 14 residues. For the CDR3, the DNA is TGTGCCAGCAGGACAGGGCCCTCCTACAATGAGCAGTTCTTC. It encodes CASRTGPSYNEQFF. Based on the CDR3 plus reference TRBV11-2 and TRBJ2-1, the full variable domain is EAGVAQSPRYKIIEKRQSVAFWCNPISGHATLYWYQQILGQGPKLLIQFQNNGVVDDSQLPKDRFSAERLKGVDSTLKIQPAKLEDSAVYLCASRTGPSYNEQFFGPGTRLTVL.

This clone occurred a few times. J is TRBJ1-1 and V is TRBV2; 8 nucleotides line up with TRBD1. J gave up 2 bases and V 8 bases, and 4 bases lay outside the gene matches. Germline V lookup: CDR1 SNHLY, CDR2 FYNNEI. The CDR3 totals 13 residues. CDR3 region: CASGGQVNTEAFF. CDR3 DNA: TGTGCCAGCGGGGGACAGGTTAACACTGAAGCTTTCTTT.

The genes are TRBV7-7 and TRBJ2-1; D call uncertain. The V gene lost 5 bases and the J gene lost 10 bases, with 18 bases spanning the gap. The CDR3 covers 14 residues. Germline values: CDR1 SSHAT, CDR2 FNYEAQ (reference sequence). CDR3 loop: CASSKSGDQSEQFF. In DNA, the CDR3 is TGTGCCAGCAGCAAATCCGGAGATCAAAGCGAGCAGTTCTTC.

This clone has a handful of counts. The chain uses TRBV3-1 (or the pseudogene TRBV3-2) and TRBJ2-7; D unresolved. Trimming removed 0 bases from V and 7 bases from J, with 13 bases in between. The CDR3 loop spans 14 amino acids. Germline lookup yields CDR1 LGHDT and CDR2 YNNKEL (reference sequence). CDR3 sequence: CASSQDRPAEEQYF. In DNA form, the CDR3 reads TGTGCCAGCAGCCAAGATAGGCCCGCGGAAGAGCAGTACTTC.

The rearrangement uses TRBV5-1 and TRBJ2-3; 8 nucleotides match TRBD2. This CDR3 contains 16 residues. The junction had 12 bases not matched to a gene; V was cut back by 4 bases and J by 5 bases. Germline loops: CDR1 SGHRS, CDR2 YFSETQ. The CDR3 sequence is CASSAARAGGRDTQYF. DNA for the CDR3: TGCGCCAGCAGCGCGGCTCGCGCGGGGGGAAGAGATACGCAGTATTTT.